Shown below are 13 T cell receptor beta chains from a single sample sequenced in a study of blood T cell repertoires in COVID-19. Some clones are missing from TCRdb's copy, which holds only in-frame ones; the method was immunoSEQ multiplex PCR. The top ten clones hold roughly 4% of a sample with a few hundred thousand clones, 88% of them seen once. Sequencing input: peripheral blood. The receptors come from a man between 60 and 70 years old who had recovered from COVID-19.

This clone occurred a few times. CDR3 amino acids: CASSFSRSPLHF. CDR3 nucleotides: TGTGCCAGCAGTTTTAGTAGATCACCCCTCCACTTT. The chain couples TRBV28 to TRBJ1-6; D is ambiguous. From germline, CDR1 is MDHEN and CDR2 SYDVKM. This CDR3 has 12 residues. Trimming took off 3 bases at V and 10 bases at J, with 7 bases between the two ends.

V gene TRBV7-2 combines with J gene TRBJ2-1, with TRBD2 identical over 11 bases. Per germline, CDR1 SGHTA and CDR2 FQGNSA. The CDR3 is made up of 17 amino acids. With V trimmed by 0 bases and J by 9 bases, 10 bases remained unmatched. CDR3 coding DNA: TGTGCCAGCAGCTTAGCGGGGACTAGCGGCCAAGGGACTGAGCAGTTCTTC. Its protein is CASSLAGTSGQGTEQFF.

This chain joins TRBV7-6 and TRBJ2-7; D is possibly TRBD1 (6 bases). Germline-derived CDR1 and CDR2 are SGHVS and FNYEAQ. V gave up 5 bases and J gave up 0 bases, with 11 bases separating them. The CDR3 is made up of 14 amino acids. The CDR3 DNA reads TGTGCCAGCAGCCTCGGACAGCCCTCCTACGAGCAGTACTTC. It specifies CASSLGQPSYEQYF. The complete variable domain, with remaining parts taken from reference TRBV7-6 and TRBJ2-7, reads GAGVSQSPRYKVTKRGQDVALRCDPISGHVSLYWYRQALGQGPEFLTYFNYEAQQDKSGLPNDRFSAERPEGSISTLTIQRTEQRDSAMYRCASSLGQPSYEQYFGPGTRLTVT.

This chain uses TRBV5-1 with TRBJ1-1, with 9 bases that match TRBD1. From germline, CDR1 is SGHRS and CDR2 YFSETQ. This CDR3 has 15 residues. V lost 4 bases and J lost 10; bases outside the gene matches: 14. Here the CDR3 reads CASSNSGQGVVGAFF. For the CDR3, the DNA is TGCGCCAGCAGCAACTCGGGACAGGGTGTAGTGGGAGCTTTCTTT.

CDR3 coding DNA: TGCGCCAGCAGCCCCGGGGCGGGAACCTACACAGATACGCAGTATTTT. Its protein is CASSPGAGTYTDTQYF. J is TRBJ2-3 and V is TRBV5-1; TRBD2 might be the D (6 bases). V was clipped by 4 bases and J by 2 bases, with 17 bases between them. This CDR3 has 16 residues. The V gene's germline CDR1 is SGHRS and CDR2 YFSETQ.

This clone was counted once. This CDR3 reads CASSQVFAGGPGGELFF. In DNA form, the CDR3 reads TGTGCCAGCAGCCAAGTTTTCGCGGGGGGGCCTGGCGGGGAGCTGTTTTTT. V usage is TRBV4-2 and J usage is TRBJ2-2; TRBD2 aligns across 9 bases. Per the germline V gene, CDR1 is LGHNA and CDR2 is YNFKEQ. This CDR3 has 17 amino acids. Trimming took 1 base from V and 7 from J; bases not matched to a gene: 10.

The chain uses TRBV3-1 (or the pseudogene TRBV3-2) and TRBJ1-2; 9 bases fit TRBD1. V dropped 4 bases and J dropped 3; count of bases not matched to a gene: 6. Germline lookup yields CDR1 LGHDT and CDR2 YNNKEL (reference sequence). The CDR3 spans 15 residues. The CDR3 DNA reads TGTGCCAGCAGCCGAGGGACAGGGTCCTACTATGGCTACACCTTC. This sequence encodes CASSRGTGSYYGYTF.

The genes are TRBV6-1 and TRBJ2-7, with a possible D match to TRBD1 (5 bases). CDR1 is MNHNS and CDR2 is SASEGT in the germline V gene. The CDR3 is made up of 11 amino acids. V was clipped by 1 base and J by 9 bases, with 7 bases between them. The CDR3 DNA sequence: TGTGCCAGCAGTGAAGTTAGGGGGCAGTACTTC. This codes for CASSEVRGQYF.

V usage is TRBV3-1 (or the pseudogene TRBV3-2) and J usage is TRBJ1-1; possibly TRBD1 for D (6 bases). The germline CDR1 and CDR2 sequences are LGHDT and YNNKEL (reference sequence). This CDR3 contains 16 residues. Trimming shortened V by 2 bases and J by 5 bases, and 18 bases separated the two germline ends. CDR3 nucleotide sequence: TGTGCCAGCAGCCAACATGGGGGCGGATACGGGACTGAAGCTTTCTTT. This sequence encodes CASSQHGGGYGTEAFF.

The chain recombines TRBV9 with TRBJ2-5; 9 nucleotides agree with TRBD2. The CDR3 has 15 amino acids. Per germline, CDR1 SGDLS and CDR2 YYNGEE. With V trimmed by 3 bases and J by 5 bases, 8 bases remained unmatched. This CDR3 is CASSGSGGTGETQYF. CDR3 nucleotides: TGTGCCAGCAGCGGTAGCGGGGGAACAGGGGAGACCCAGTACTTC.

V usage is TRBV9 and J usage is TRBJ1-2, with 8 bases that match TRBD1. The germline CDR1 and CDR2 sequences are SGDLS and YYNGEE. The CDR3 has 16 amino acids. V lost 0 bases, J lost 7 bases, and 11 bases stayed unmatched. CDR3 loop: CASSVVAGQGLGGYTF. DNA for the CDR3: TGTGCCAGCAGCGTAGTTGCCGGACAGGGATTGGGTGGCTACACCTTC.

In DNA form, the CDR3 reads TGTGCCAGCAGAAAGGAGGGGAACACCGGGGAGCTGTTTTTT. It encodes CASRKEGNTGELFF. The chain joins TRBV2 to TRBJ2-2, with D maybe TRBD2 (6 bases). The CDR3 covers 14 residues. V lost 6 bases to trimming and J lost 1 base, with 9 bases between them. CDR1 SNHLY and CDR2 FYNNEI come from the germline V gene.

The chain links TRBV5-6 to TRBJ1-2; D remains unclear. This CDR3 contains 13 residues. Trimming took 10 bases from V and 4 from J, leaving 17 bases between them. Germline V lookup: CDR1 SGHDT, CDR2 YYEEEE. CDR3 loop: CASTPRGLYGYTF. The CDR3 nucleotides are TGTGCCTCGACACCGCGCGGGCTCTATGGCTACACCTTC.